The 10 T cell receptor beta chains given below trace back to one sample, sequenced in a study of cytotoxic CD8 clonotypes in ibrutinib-treated CLL. TCRdb's table, derived via immunoSEQ multiplex PCR, lists solely in-frame clones and lacks some. The sample contains 150,000 to 200,000 clones, about 80% of which appear only once. The material was PBMCs, obtained after 12 months of ibrutinib treatment. These receptors were taken from a human donor with chronic lymphocytic leukemia.

The V and J genes are TRBV6-5 and TRBJ1-1, with no clear D. The V and J ends lost 8 bases and 4 bases respectively, with 17 bases between them. The germline gives CDR1 MNHEY, CDR2 SVGAGI. This CDR3 has 14 amino acids. CDR3 sequence reads: CASYNSLGFTEAFF. As DNA, the CDR3 is TGTGCCAGCTATAATAGTCTGGGGTTCACTGAAGCTTTCTTT.

The rearrangement joins TRBV7-9 to TRBJ1-2; a weak D match, TRBD1 (6 bases). The germline gives CDR1 SEHNR, CDR2 FQNEAQ (reference sequence). Trimming removed 6 bases from V and 2 bases from J, with 16 bases in between. There are 15 residues in the CDR3. Here the CDR3 reads CASRRDQGPNYGYTF. The CDR3 DNA is TGTGCCAGCAGGCGCGACCAGGGGCCCAACTATGGCTACACCTTC.

The CDR3 DNA is TGTGCCAGCGGTGTTCTGGGTTCCTTCCACGAGCAGTACTTC. Its protein is CASGVLGSFHEQYF. The J gene is TRBJ2-7, the V gene TRBV27; no definite D call. The CDR3 covers 14 residues. The V gene's germline CDR1 is MNHEY and CDR2 SMNVEV (reference sequence). V dropped 8 bases and J dropped 5 bases, with 19 bases sitting between them.

The chain employs TRBV27 and TRBJ1-5; 7 bases fit TRBD1. The germline gives CDR1 MNHEY, CDR2 SMNVEV (reference sequence). Losses at the gene ends were 9 bases for V and 0 bases for J; bases not matched to a gene: 5. The CDR3 is made up of 14 amino acids. The CDR3 here is CARGDSLSNQPQHF. CDR3 DNA: TGTGCCAGGGGGGACAGCCTTAGCAATCAGCCCCAGCATTTT.

This clone has just one count. This rearrangement joins TRBV15 to TRBJ1-5, with a possible D match to TRBD1 (5 bases). From germline, CDR1 is LNHNV and CDR2 YYDKDF (reference sequence). CDR3 length: 18 residues. With 5 bases removed from V and 2 bases from J, the gap between germline ends came to 22 bases. In nucleotides, the CDR3 is TGTGCCACCAGCCCCCCGATCGGCAGGGCAGGAGGCAATCAGCCCCAGCATTTT. It codes for CATSPPIGRAGGNQPQHF. The entire variable domain, with the rest obtained from reference TRBV15 and TRBJ1-5, is as follows: DAMVIQNPRYQVTQFGKPVTLSCSQTLNHNVMYWYQQKSSQAPKLLFHYYDKDFNNEADTPDNFQSRRPNTSFCFLDIRSPGLGDTAMYLCATSPPIGRAGGNQPQHFGDGTRLSIL.

The V gene is TRBV7-2, the J gene TRBJ2-7, with 7 bases matching TRBD2. From germline, CDR1 is SGHTA and CDR2 FQGNSA. CDR3 length: 16 amino acids. Trimming took 1 base from V and 2 from J; bases not matched to a gene: 8. The CDR3 bases are TGTGCCAGCAGCTTAGAAGGACTAGTCCCCACCTACGAGCAGTACTTC. This translates into CASSLEGLVPTYEQYF.

This chain uses TRBV7-9 with TRBJ2-3; TRBD1 matches 9 bases. Germline CDR1 reads SEHNR; CDR2 reads FQNEAQ (reference sequence). J was trimmed by 4 bases and V by 1 base; bases with no gene match: 3. This CDR3 has 15 residues. DNA for the CDR3: TGTGCCAGCAGCTTAGGGAGACAGGGGGCAGATACGCAGTATTTT. Amino acids: CASSLGRQGADTQYF.

This clone was counted between two and nine times. CDR3 DNA: TGTGCCAGCAGCAGACAACAGGGCGGTGAGGGCATTCAGTACTTC. Its translation is CASSRQQGGEGIQYF. This chain connects TRBV7-2 to TRBJ2-4; maybe TRBD1 (6 bases). V lost 5 bases, J lost 9 bases, and 20 bases lay in between. Germline CDR1 SGHTA, CDR2 FQGNSA. CDR3 size: 15 residues.

DNA for the CDR3: TGTGCCAGCAGCTCGGACCGGACTAGCGGGAGACATGAGCAGTTCTTC. This translates into CASSSDRTSGRHEQFF. The V call is TRBV7-9, the J call TRBJ2-1; 13 nucleotides agree with TRBD2. The germline gives CDR1 SEHNR, CDR2 FQNEAQ (reference sequence). This CDR3 region has 16 residues. V trimming: 4 bases; J trimming: 8 bases; junction bases outside the gene matches: 8. The variable domain in full, with the rest retrieved from reference TRBV7-9 and TRBJ2-1, is DTGVSQNPRHKITKRGQNVTFRCDPISEHNRLYWYRQTLGQGPEFLTYFQNEAQLEKSRLLSDRFSAERPKGSFSTLEIQRTEQGDSAMYLCASSSDRTSGRHEQFFGPGTRLTVL.

This clone was seen a few times. This sequence joins TRBV5-4 and TRBJ1-2; 10 bases are a match to TRBD1. Germline assignment: CDR1 SGHNT and CDR2 YYREEE (reference sequence). Losses at the gene ends were 4 bases for V and 7 bases for J; bases not matched to a gene: 10. The CDR3 loop spans 15 amino acids. The CDR3 DNA is TGTGCCAGCAGCGTGGGGACAGGGGATGATCCTGGCTACACCTTC. It codes for CASSVGTGDDPGYTF. The variable domain in full, completed from reference TRBV5-4 and TRBJ1-2, reads ETGVTQSPTHLIKTRGQQVTLRCSSQSGHNTVSWYQQALGQGPQFIFQYYREEENGRGNFPPRFSGLQFPNYSSELNVNALELDDSALYLCASSVGTGDDPGYTFGSGTRLTVV.